This T cell receptor (beta chain) came from a study of breast tumors, draining lymph nodes, adjacent tissues. Study findings and constraints: Tumor TCR diversity was below lymph nodes but above nontumor tissue. The data were judged consistent with most tumor T cells coming from lymph node and expanding in tumor.

TCRdb used MiXCR to reprocess the multiplex PCR reads, holding one entry per CDR3 protein. The sample yields around 130,000 distinct CDR3 sequences, 21% seen once. Many counts were recorded for this clonotype. Its antigen is unidentified. The lymph nodes were axillary draining lymph nodes from breast cancer patients. From germline, CDR1 is SGHNT and CDR2 YYREEE (reference sequence). The CDR3 totals 17 residues. V was clipped by 4 bases and J by 0 bases; unmatched bases: 8. The chain uses TRBV5-4 and TRBJ2-7, with 12 nucleotides matching TRBD2. This TCR was recovered from a female donor with breast cancer. Some clones in this sample may be carry-over from other donors' samples. Sequenced material: axillary lymph node tissue. CDR3 DNA: TGTGCCAGCAGCCTAGGACTAGCGGGATCATTCTCCTACGAGCAGTACTTC. Translating gives CASSLGLAGSFSYEQYF.